One T cell receptor beta chain is described in this entry. Germline assignment: CDR1 KGHSH and CDR2 LQKENI. The CDR3 is 14 amino acids. After removal of 5 bases from V and 8 bases from J, the junction contained 11 bases not matched to a gene. The entry originates in a study of T cells after somatic rescue of genetic block. Clones were read by immunoSEQ multiplex PCR, and TCRdb kept only the in-frame ones, dropping some. This table has 110,000 or so clones, about 90% appearing once. The chain is built from TRBV18 and TRBJ1-1; 7 nucleotides agree with TRBD1. This receptor was obtained from a woman between 18 and 29 years old. The sample consisted of peripheral blood mononuclear cells (PBMCs). CDR3 bases: TGTGCCAGCTCAGTACGACAGGGTCTGCAGGAAGCTTTCTTT. Translating it yields CASSVRQGLQEAFF.